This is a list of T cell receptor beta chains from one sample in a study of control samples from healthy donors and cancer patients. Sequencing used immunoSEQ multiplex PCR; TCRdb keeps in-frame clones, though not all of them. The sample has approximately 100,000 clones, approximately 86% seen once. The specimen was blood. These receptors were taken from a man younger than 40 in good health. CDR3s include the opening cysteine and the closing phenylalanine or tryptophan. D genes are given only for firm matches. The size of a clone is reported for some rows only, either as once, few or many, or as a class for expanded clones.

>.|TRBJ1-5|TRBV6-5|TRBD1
TGTGCCAGCAGAGGACAGGGCAATCAGCCCCAGCATTTT
CASRGQGNQPQHF
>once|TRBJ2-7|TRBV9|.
TGTGCCAGCAGCGTAAGAGAGGATCCCTACGAGCAGTACTTC
CASSVREDPYEQYF
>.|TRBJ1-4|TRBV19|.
TGTGCCAGTAGTCCCCTTTCAACTAATGAAAAACTGTTTTTT
CASSPLSTNEKLFF
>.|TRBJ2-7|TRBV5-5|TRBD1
TGTGCCAGCAGCATGGGACAGGGGGCTTACGAGCAGTACTTC
CASSMGQGAYEQYF
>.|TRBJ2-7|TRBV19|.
TGTGCCAGTAGTATTGTGGGAGTGTCCTACGAGCAGTACTTC
CASSIVGVSYEQYF
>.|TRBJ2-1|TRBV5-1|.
TGCGCCAGCAGCTTGGAATACCTGAGCAATGAGCAGTTCTTC
CASSLEYLSNEQFF
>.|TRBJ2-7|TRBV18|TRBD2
TGTGCCAGCTCAAGTAGCGGGAGTAAGACCTACGAGCAGTACTTC
CASSSSGSKTYEQYF
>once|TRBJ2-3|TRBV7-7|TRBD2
TGTGCCAGCAGCTCCGGACTAGCGGCAAGCACAGATACGCAGTATTTT
CASSSGLAASTDTQYF
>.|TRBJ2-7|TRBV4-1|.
TGCGCCAGCAGCCAAGCGGTAACTTGGGAGCCCTACGAGCAGTACTTC
CASSQAVTWEPYEQYF
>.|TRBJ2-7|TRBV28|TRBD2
TGTGCCAGCAGTGGTGCTAGCGGGAGAGGAGAGCAGTACTTC
CASSGASGRGEQYF
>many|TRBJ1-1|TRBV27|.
TGTGCCAGCGGTGAGAGATATGGGGTGAACACTGAAGCTTTCTTT
CASGERYGVNTEAFF
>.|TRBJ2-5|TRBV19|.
TGTGCCAGTAGTATACAGGGGGAGACCCAGTACTTC
CASSIQGETQYF
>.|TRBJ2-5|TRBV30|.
TGTGCCTGGAGGGAATCCGGGACCTACCAAGAGACCCAGTACTTC
CAWRESGTYQETQYF
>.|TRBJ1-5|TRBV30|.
TGTGCCTGGAGTGTACAAGCCAATCAGCCCCAGCATTTT
CAWSVQANQPQHF
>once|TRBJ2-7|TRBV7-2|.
TGTGCCAGCAGCTTAGTGAGCCGGGGCTCCTACGAGCAGTACTTC
CASSLVSRGSYEQYF
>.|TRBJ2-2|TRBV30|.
TGTGCCTGGTCCCGGGATACCGGGGAGCTGTTTTTT
CAWSRDTGELFF
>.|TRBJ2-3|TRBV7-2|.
TGTGCCAGCAGCTTAGGAGTTACGCAGTATTTT
CASSLGVTQYF
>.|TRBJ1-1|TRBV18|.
TGTGCCAGCTCACAAAATACCCTCTCGGGGGGTTCGTCGGTCACTGAAGCTTTCTTT
CASSQNTLSGGSSVTEAFF
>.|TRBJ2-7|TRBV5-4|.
TGTGCCAGCGCCCCCATCGCGGGCCTCAGCTACGAGCAGTACTTC
CASAPIAGLSYEQYF
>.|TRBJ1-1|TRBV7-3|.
TGTGCCAGCAGCATACAGTGGGACACTGAAGCTTTCTTT
CASSIQWDTEAFF
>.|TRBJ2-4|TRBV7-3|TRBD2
TGTGCCAGCAGCTTAATGTCTACTAGCGGGAATCTTAACATTCAGTACTTC
CASSLMSTSGNLNIQYF
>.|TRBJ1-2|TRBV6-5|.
TGTGCCAGCAGTTACTCAGGCAGTGGGAGTCTGTTAGGCTACACCTTC
CASSYSGSGSLLGYTF
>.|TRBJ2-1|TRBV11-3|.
TGTGCCAGCGAAGAAATGGGGGAAATCAATGAGCAGTTCTTC
CASEEMGEINEQFF
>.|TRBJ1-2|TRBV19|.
TGTGCCAGTAGTATCTTCTATGGCTACACCTTC
CASSIFYGYTF
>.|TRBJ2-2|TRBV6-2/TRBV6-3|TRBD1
TGTGCCAGCAGTTCCGGACAGGGCCAATCGTCCGGGGAGCTGTTTTTT
CASSSGQGQSSGELFF
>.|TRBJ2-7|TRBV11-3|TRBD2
TGTGCCAGCAGCTTAGGTCGACTAGCGGCCATCCACGAGCAGTACTTC
CASSLGRLAAIHEQYF
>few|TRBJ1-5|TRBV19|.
TGTGCCAGTAGTATGGACGCACCAAGTCTGGGCAATCAGCCCCAGCATTTT
CASSMDAPSLGNQPQHF
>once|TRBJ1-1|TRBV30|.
TGTGCCTGGAGTTTGGATGCGCGGGACGGACTTATGAACACTGAAGCTTTCTTT
CAWSLDARDGLMNTEAFF
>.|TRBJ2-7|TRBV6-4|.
TGTGCCAGCAGAAGGGACTCGAGCTCCTACGAGCAGTACTTC
CASRRDSSSYEQYF
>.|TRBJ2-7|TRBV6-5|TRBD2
TGTGCCAGCAGTTACGTTTGGGCGGGGGTCAACTACGAGCAGTACTTC
CASSYVWAGVNYEQYF
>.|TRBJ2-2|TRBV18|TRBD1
TGTGCCAGCTCACCACGGATGTACAGGGGTGGCGGGGAGCTGTTTTTT
CASSPRMYRGGGELFF
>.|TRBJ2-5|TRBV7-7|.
TGTGCCAGCAGCCCCCAGGTTTTTGAGACCCAGTACTTC
CASSPQVFETQYF
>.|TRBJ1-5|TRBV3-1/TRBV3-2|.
TGTGCCAGCAGCCAAGATTCCGGGGGCTACCAGCCCCAGCATTTT
CASSQDSGGYQPQHF